A selection of T cell receptor beta chains follows, all from one sample in a study of blood T cell repertoires in COVID-19. Data came from immunoSEQ multiplex PCR; TCRdb stores just in-frame clones and leaves some out. The profile covers around 300,000 clones, with 70% to 90% appearing a single time and approximately 9.9% taken by the ten largest. Sequenced sample: peripheral blood. The receptors come from a woman in her 70s with acute or convalescent COVID-19. Both conserved end residues are trimmed from each CDR3.

cdr3_length j_call v_call cdr3_aa
15 TRBJ2-7 TRBV21-1 ASSSLGPGQNSYEQY
12 TRBJ2-7 TRBV4-1 ASRRVGNDYEQY
11 TRBJ2-7 TRBV4-2 ASSQDSGGEQY
12 TRBJ2-4 TRBV6-5 ASSTLTNRDIQY
11 TRBJ2-7 TRBV2 ASKTGGYYEQY
14 TRBJ2-2 TRBV2 ASRPGLAAFTGELF
12 TRBJ1-4 TRBV7-9 ASSWTGDHEKLF
10 TRBJ2-1 TRBV5-1 ASRGDRGGQF
13 TRBJ1-1 TRBV5-1 ASSLPTGRNTEAF
11 TRBJ1-2 TRBV19 ASSVQENYGYT
12 TRBJ1-1 TRBV6-4 ASRPNSGHIEAF
13 TRBJ2-2 TRBV7-9 ASSYGQGNTGELF
13 TRBJ1-1 TRBV5-6 ASSFYRGRNTEAF
13 TRBJ2-7 TRBV19 ASSPGHSIDYEQY
14 TRBJ2-1 TRBV7-3 ASSLLGGGIINEQF
12 TRBJ1-5 TRBV15 ATSSGQGGQPQH
13 TRBJ2-3 TRBV7-9 ASSEGASGGASSY
12 TRBJ2-3 TRBV5-1 ASSLSSGADTQY
13 TRBJ2-2 TRBV21-1 ASSKTGTRTGELF
11 TRBJ1-2 TRBV6-5 ASRDGTVYGYT
11 TRBJ1-2 TRBV30 AGWDRVNYGYT
10 TRBJ1-1 TRBV12-3/TRBV12-4 ASSSLFTEAF
11 TRBJ1-1 TRBV11-2 ASSFQSGVKAF
12 TRBJ1-2 TRBV10-3 AISESAQSYGYT
11 TRBJ1-5 TRBV4-1 ASSGEGISPQH
15 TRBJ2-3 TRBV24-1 ATSDLHGQGEADTQY
14 TRBJ1-3 TRBV7-6 ASSPGPTGIGNTIY
11 TRBJ1-6 TRBV3-1/TRBV3-2 ASSQTGNSPLH
13 TRBJ1-6 TRBV27 ASSARTGGSSPLH
15 TRBJ2-5 TRBV7-9 ASSLPLTRGIQETQY
12 TRBJ2-1 TRBV5-1 ASSPGTGLNEQF
13 TRBJ1-2 TRBV4-1 ASSHRDSYNYGYT
15 TRBJ1-3 TRBV6-1 ASSVNLGEGSGNTIY
15 TRBJ2-2 TRBV4-1 ASSQSPRLAGAQELF
11 TRBJ1-1 TRBV7-3 ASSLTQRTEAF
12 TRBJ2-3 TRBV10-3 AIRLAGSTDTQY
11 TRBJ1-6 TRBV11-2 ASIAGQGSPLH
15 TRBJ1-1 TRBV14 ASSQDLGQLRYTEAF
14 TRBJ2-5 TRBV5-1 ASSLWGGGVQETQY
11 TRBJ2-7 TRBV11-2 ASSLARGGEQY
13 TRBJ1-2 TRBV5-3 ARSLFAGILHCYT
16 TRBJ1-5 TRBV19 ASSIDPDRPYFNQPQH
13 TRBJ2-1 TRBV5-1 ASSLASGVFSEQF
11 TRBJ2-7 TRBV5-1 ASSLGRYYEQY
14 TRBJ2-2 TRBV5-1 ASKAQAGPRTGELF
12 TRBJ2-3 TRBV19 ASSPREGADTQY
11 TRBJ1-1 TRBV5-1 ASSLLMNTEAF
11 TRBJ1-1 TRBV5-6 ASGGTPNTEAF
11 TRBJ1-1 TRBV27 ASSLRRNTEAF
12 TRBJ2-7 TRBV7-9 ASSFAGLSYEQY
13 TRBJ1-6 TRBV6-6 ASSPERQGSSPLH
11 TRBJ1-5 TRBV19 ASSPDRVQPQH
9 TRBJ2-7 TRBV20-1 SAEGNWEQY
11 TRBJ2-3 TRBV5-5 ASSFSRSDTQY
11 TRBJ2-5 TRBV6-5 ASTSQGVETQY
13 TRBJ1-1 TRBV5-6 ASSGGRKKGTEAF
14 TRBJ2-1 TRBV15 ATSRPGLAGYNEQF
13 TRBJ1-4 TRBV3-1/TRBV3-2 ASSRSGAFNEKLF
13 TRBJ1-3 TRBV11-2 ASSLDQGSGNTIY
14 TRBJ2-7 TRBV30 AWSVWRGRASYEQY